The 9 T cell receptor beta chains presented below share a single source sample, sequenced in a study of vaccination and CD4 T cells after COVID-19. Treatment meaning: roughly 10-day PBMC culture with coronavirus spike peptide pools or control peptides (ViraFEST assay). The study sequenced cultured CD4+ T cell DNA using the Oncomine TCR Beta short-read assay. MiXCR, run by TCRdb on the PCR reads, gives a single entry per CDR3 protein. The sample shows about 12,000 distinct CDR3 sequences, roughly a fifth of them seen only once. These receptors are not linked to any known antigen. The sample in question was CD4+ T cells from blood, cultured in vitro, obtained before SARS-CoV-2 vaccination. Receptors were obtained from a human donor who received a COVID-19 vaccine.

In its sample, this clonotype was seen a few times. The V and J genes are TRBV12-3 or TRBV12-4 and TRBJ2-2; 9 nucleotides line up with TRBD1. The V and J ends lost 5 bases and 5 bases, in that order; junction bases with no gene match: 6. This CDR3 comprises 15 residues. This CDR3 is CASSGDRALTGELFF. The CDR3 DNA reads TGTGCCAGCAGTGGGGACAGGGCCCTTACCGGGGAGCTGTTTTTT.

V usage is TRBV7-2 and J usage is TRBJ1-2, with a possible D match to TRBD1 (5 bases). With 1 base removed from V and 7 bases from J, the gap between germline ends came to 13 bases. This CDR3 region has 14 residues. CDR1 and CDR2 from the germline V gene are SGHTA and FQGNSA. CDR3 sequence reads: CASSLGGRVSGYTF. Here the CDR3 DNA reads TGTGCCAGCAGCTTAGGGGGCAGGGTATCTGGCTACACCTTC.

This chain connects TRBV20-1 to TRBJ1-5; a weak D match, TRBD1 (6 bases). The V gene's germline CDR1 is DFQATT and CDR2 SNEGSKA (reference sequence). This CDR3 contains 15 residues. V was cut by 5 bases and J by 1 base, with 15 bases left in between. CDR3 sequence reads: CSAYRDGGSNQPQHF. The CDR3 nucleotides read TGCAGTGCTTACAGGGATGGAGGGAGCAATCAGCCCCAGCATTTT.

This clonotype is medium-sized within its sample. The chain couples TRBV6-1 to TRBJ1-6, with TRBD1 identical over 9 bases. The CDR3 sequence is 16 residues long. J lost 7 bases, V lost 6 bases, and 10 bases had no gene match. Germline V gives CDR1 MNHNS, CDR2 SASEGT. In DNA, the CDR3 is TGTGCCAGCAGGACCACAGGGGGCGCCGGGAATTCACCCCTCCACTTT. Its protein is CASRTTGGAGNSPLHF.

The chain uses TRBV28 and TRBJ2-5, with TRBD1 identical over 8 bases. Germline V gene data show CDR1 as MDHEN and CDR2 as SYDVKM. The CDR3 consists of 15 residues. J lost 2 bases, V lost 5 bases, and 7 bases had no gene match. CDR3 residues: CASSPGTGRQETQYF. As DNA, the CDR3 is TGTGCCAGCAGTCCCGGGACAGGTCGACAAGAGACCCAGTACTTC.

This rearrangement joins TRBV18 to TRBJ1-6; 8 bases line up with TRBD1. Germline CDR1 and CDR2: KGHSH and LQKENI. J gave up 10 bases and V 4 bases, and 12 bases lay outside the gene matches. The CDR3 is 16 residues long. CDR3 loop: CASSQTGAAERSPLHF. The DNA for the CDR3 is TGTGCCAGCTCACAGACAGGGGCGGCTGAACGGTCACCCCTCCACTTT.

This clonotype was seen a few times. V is TRBV6-1 and J is TRBJ2-3; TRBD2 might be the D (7 bases). CDR3 length: 18 amino acids. In germline, CDR1 is MNHNS, CDR2 SASEGT. V was cut by 2 bases and J by 3 bases, with 21 bases left in between. Here the CDR3 reads CASSERGRGRLRTDTQYF. For the CDR3, the DNA is TGTGCCAGCAGTGAAAGGGGGAGGGGAAGACTCAGGACAGATACGCAGTATTTT.

The CDR3 coding sequence is TGCGCCAGCAGTCGACAGGCGAGGGCAGATACGCAGTATTTT. Amino acids: CASSRQARADTQYF. The gene calls are TRBV10-2 and TRBJ2-3; D may be TRBD1 (6 bases). Germline V gives CDR1 WSHSY, CDR2 SAAADI. This CDR3 is built from 14 residues. V was cut by 5 bases and J by 4 bases, with 13 bases left in between.

The V and J genes are TRBV7-6 and TRBJ2-5, with D perhaps TRBD2 (5 bases). Germline loops: CDR1 SGHVS, CDR2 FNYEAQ. This CDR3 contains 12 residues. The V gene lost 3 bases and the J gene lost 5 bases, with 7 bases spanning the gap. The CDR3 loop is CASSFQRETQYF. The DNA of the CDR3 is TGTGCCAGCAGCTTTCAGCGGGAGACCCAGTACTTC.